This record covers a single T cell receptor (beta chain). Using immunoSEQ multiplex PCR, the repertoire was profiled, and TCRdb retains in-frame clones only, with some absent. The sample lists around 53,000 clones, about 54% seen once, with roughly a quarter in the top ten. The entry originates in a study of cytotoxic CD8 clonotypes in ibrutinib-treated CLL. In the study overall: A mean of roughly 260,000 productive templates and 100,000 or so productive rearrangements was obtained per sample.

The specimen comprised PBMCs, sampled at disease progression, from a patient treated with ibrutinib. The clonotype originates from a human donor with chronic lymphocytic leukemia.

The CDR3, as DNA: TGTGCCAGCAGAGGGGCCAGCTCCTATAATTCACCCCTCCACTTT. Translation gives CASRGASSYNSPLHF. This chain links TRBV6-1 with TRBJ1-6, with D possibly matching TRBD1 (5 bases). Germline CDR1 reads MNHNS; CDR2 reads SASEGT. CDR3 length: 15 amino acids. The V gene lost 6 bases and the J gene lost 0 bases, with 9 bases spanning the gap.